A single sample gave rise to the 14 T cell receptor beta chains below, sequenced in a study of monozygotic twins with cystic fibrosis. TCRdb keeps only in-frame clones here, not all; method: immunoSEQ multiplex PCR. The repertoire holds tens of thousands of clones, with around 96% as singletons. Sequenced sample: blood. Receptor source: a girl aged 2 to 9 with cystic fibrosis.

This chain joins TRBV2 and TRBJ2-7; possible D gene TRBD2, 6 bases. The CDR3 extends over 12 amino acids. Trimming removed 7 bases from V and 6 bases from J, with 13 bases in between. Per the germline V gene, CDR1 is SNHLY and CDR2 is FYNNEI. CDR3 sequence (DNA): TGTGCCAGCAAGTCCGACGGGGGCGAGCAGTACTTC. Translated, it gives CASKSDGGEQYF.

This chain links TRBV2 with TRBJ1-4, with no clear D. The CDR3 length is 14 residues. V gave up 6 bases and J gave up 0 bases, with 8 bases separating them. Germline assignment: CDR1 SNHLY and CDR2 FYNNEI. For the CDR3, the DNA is TGTGCCAGCAGGACGAGTACAACTAATGAAAAACTGTTTTTT. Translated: CASRTSTTNEKLFF.

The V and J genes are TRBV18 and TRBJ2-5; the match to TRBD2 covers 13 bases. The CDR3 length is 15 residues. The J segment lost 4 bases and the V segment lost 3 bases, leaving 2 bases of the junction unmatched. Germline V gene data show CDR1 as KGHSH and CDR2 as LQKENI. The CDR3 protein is CASSPRTSGGETQYF. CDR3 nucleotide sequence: TGTGCCAGCTCACCGCGGACTAGCGGGGGAGAGACCCAGTACTTC.

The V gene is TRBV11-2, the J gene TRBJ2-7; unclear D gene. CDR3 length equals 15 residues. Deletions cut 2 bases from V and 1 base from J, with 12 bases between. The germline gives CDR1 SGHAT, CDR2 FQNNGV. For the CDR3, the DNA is TGTGCCAGCAGCTTAATCGGCGTGCGGTCCTACGAGCAGTACTTC. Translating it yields CASSLIGVRSYEQYF.

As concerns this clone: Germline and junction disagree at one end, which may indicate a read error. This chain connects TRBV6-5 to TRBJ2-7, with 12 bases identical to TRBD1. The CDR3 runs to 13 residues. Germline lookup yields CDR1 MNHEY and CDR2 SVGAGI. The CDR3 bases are TGTGCCAGCACCCCGGGACAGGGGGCGCGGTGGGACTTC. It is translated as CASTPGQGARWDF.

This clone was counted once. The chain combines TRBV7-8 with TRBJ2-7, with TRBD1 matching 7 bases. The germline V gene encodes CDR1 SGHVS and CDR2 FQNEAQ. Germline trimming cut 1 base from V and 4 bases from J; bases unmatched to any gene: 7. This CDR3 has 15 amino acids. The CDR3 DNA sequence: TGTGCCAGCAGCTTAGGCAGGGGGAAAGTGTACGAGCAGTACTTC. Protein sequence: CASSLGRGKVYEQYF.

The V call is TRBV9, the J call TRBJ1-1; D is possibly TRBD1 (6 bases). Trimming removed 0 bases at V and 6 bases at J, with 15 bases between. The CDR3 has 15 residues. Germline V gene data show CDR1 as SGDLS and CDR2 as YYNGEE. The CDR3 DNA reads TGTGCCAGCAGCGTAGCTGGAGGGGGAACCTCTGAAGCTTTCTTT. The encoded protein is CASSVAGGGTSEAFF.

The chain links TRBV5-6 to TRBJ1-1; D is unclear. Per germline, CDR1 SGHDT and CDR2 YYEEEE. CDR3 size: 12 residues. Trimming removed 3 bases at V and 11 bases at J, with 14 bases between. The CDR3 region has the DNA TGTGCCAGCAGCTCGACTGGTCAATCCGCTTTCTTT. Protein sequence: CASSSTGQSAFF.

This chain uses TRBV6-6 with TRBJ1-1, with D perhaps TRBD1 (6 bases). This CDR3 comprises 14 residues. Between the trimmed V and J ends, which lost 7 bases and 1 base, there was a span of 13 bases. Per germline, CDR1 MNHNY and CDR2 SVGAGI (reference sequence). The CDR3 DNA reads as TGTGCCAGCAAACGAGAGACAGGGAACACTGAAGCTTTCTTT. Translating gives CASKRETGNTEAFF.

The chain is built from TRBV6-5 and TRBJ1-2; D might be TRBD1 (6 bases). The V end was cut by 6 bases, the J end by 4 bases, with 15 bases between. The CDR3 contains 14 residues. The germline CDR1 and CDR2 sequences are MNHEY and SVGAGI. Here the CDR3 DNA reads TGTGCCAGCAGGGATATACAGGGTTTCTATGGCTACACCTTC. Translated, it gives CASRDIQGFYGYTF.

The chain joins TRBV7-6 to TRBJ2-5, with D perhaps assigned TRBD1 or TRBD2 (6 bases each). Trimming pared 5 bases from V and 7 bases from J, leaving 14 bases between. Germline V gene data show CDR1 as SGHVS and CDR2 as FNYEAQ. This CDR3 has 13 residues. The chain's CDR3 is CASSEGGGVTQYF. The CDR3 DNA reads TGTGCCAGCAGCGAGGGGGGCGGTGTGACCCAGTACTTC.

CDR3 in amino acids: CASSPGEGPYNSPLHF. In DNA form, the CDR3 reads TGTGCCAGCAGTCCCGGAGAGGGTCCCTATAATTCACCCCTCCACTTT. The chain links TRBV28 to TRBJ1-6, with unresolved D. V was trimmed by 5 bases and J by 2 bases, leaving 13 bases between them. This CDR3 has 16 amino acids. CDR1 MDHEN and CDR2 SYDVKM come from the germline V gene. Supplemented by reference TRBV28 and TRBJ1-6, the full variable domain reads DVKVTQSSRYLVKRTGEKVFLECVQDMDHENMFWYRQDPGLGLRLIYFSYDVKMKEKGDIPEGYSVSREKKERFSLILESASTNQTSMYLCASSPGEGPYNSPLHFGNGTRLTVT.

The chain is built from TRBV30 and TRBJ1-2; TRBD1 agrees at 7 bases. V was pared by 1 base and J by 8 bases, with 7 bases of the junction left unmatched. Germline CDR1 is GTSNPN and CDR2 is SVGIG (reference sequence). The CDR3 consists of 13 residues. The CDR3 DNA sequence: TGTGCCTGGAGTGCACAGGGGTCGGGAGGCTACACCTTC. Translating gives CAWSAQGSGGYTF.

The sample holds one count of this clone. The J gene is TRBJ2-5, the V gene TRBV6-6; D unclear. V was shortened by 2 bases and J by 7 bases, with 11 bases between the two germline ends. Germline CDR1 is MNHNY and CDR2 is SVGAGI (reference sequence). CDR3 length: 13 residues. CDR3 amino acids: CASSYGPPRTQYF. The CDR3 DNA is TGTGCCAGCAGTTACGGCCCCCCACGGACCCAGTACTTC.